Presented here are 7 T cell receptor beta chains from one specimen sequenced in a study of shared clonotypes between healthy human individuals. TCRdb keeps only in-frame clones here, not all; method: immunoSEQ multiplex PCR. The sample has 1.5 million to 1.9 million clones; 95% to 99% are singletons. Sequencing was performed on naive CD4+ T cells sorted from blood. Documented subset: CD45RA+ positively selected. These TCRs come from a man aged 25-45 years in good health.

J is TRBJ1-2 and V is TRBV11-2; the D gene is possibly TRBD1 (6 bases). The CDR3 is made up of 15 amino acids. Germline CDR1 is SGHAT and CDR2 is FQNNGV. V lost 5 bases and J 3 bases, leaving 16 bases between the germline ends. CDR3 loop: CASSHRRGADYGYTF. Written as DNA, the CDR3 is TGTGCCAGCAGCCACCGGCGGGGGGCAGACTATGGCTACACCTTC.

This clone was seen a single time. V is TRBV19 and J is TRBJ1-5; D is unresolved. This CDR3 is built from 16 residues. CDR1 and CDR2 (germline): LNHDA, SQIVND (reference sequence). With 1 base removed from V and 2 bases from J, the gap between germline ends came to 12 bases. The CDR3 nucleotides read TGTGCCAGTAGTATAGCCCTCAGGTTGGGCAATCAGCCCCAGCATTTT. As protein: CASSIALRLGNQPQHF. Supplemented by reference TRBV19 and TRBJ1-5, the full variable domain reads DGGITQSPKYLFRKEGQNVTLSCEQNLNHDAMYWYRQDPGQGLRLIYYSQIVNDFQKGDIAEGYSVSREKKESFPLTVTSAQKNPTAFYLCASSIALRLGNQPQHFGDGTRLSIL.

The V call is TRBV4-2, the J call TRBJ2-3; D gene uncertain. V was trimmed by 0 bases and J by 6 bases, leaving 7 bases between them. CDR1 is LGHNA, CDR2 YNFKEQ, per germline. The CDR3 runs to 13 residues. CDR3 loop: CASSQDPWDTQYF. DNA of the CDR3: TGTGCCAGCAGCCAAGATCCCTGGGATACGCAGTATTTT.

The rearrangement joins TRBV5-1 to TRBJ1-2, with TRBD1 matching 8 bases. This CDR3 has 15 residues. Unmatched junction bases numbered 9, after V lost 6 bases and J lost 2 bases. Germline assignment: CDR1 SGHRS and CDR2 YFSETQ. In DNA, the CDR3 is TGCGCCAGCACTTCCACAGGGGGGGTCAACTATGGCTACACCTTC. Encoded protein: CASTSTGGVNYGYTF.

V is TRBV7-9 and J is TRBJ2-2; no definite D call. From germline, CDR1 is SEHNR and CDR2 FQNEAQ (reference sequence). Trimming shortened V by 4 bases and J by 0 bases, and 12 bases separated the two germline ends. This CDR3 has 16 residues. The CDR3 loop is CASSSSGPTNTGELFF. CDR3 nucleotides: TGTGCCAGCAGCTCCTCCGGGCCCACGAACACCGGGGAGCTGTTTTTT.

Notes on this clone: The same CDR3 arises from other DNA sequences in this sample as well. The V and J genes are TRBV7-3 and TRBJ2-7; TRBD1 aligns across 11 bases. This CDR3 is 15 amino acids long. With V trimmed by 3 bases and J by 4 bases, 5 bases remained unmatched. The V gene's germline CDR1 is SGHTA and CDR2 FQGTGA. CDR3 loop: CASSFTGTGGYEQYF. The CDR3 region has the DNA TGTGCCAGCAGCTTTACCGGGACAGGGGGTTACGAGCAGTACTTC.

CDR3 in DNA: TGTGCCAGCAGCTTATCCGCGGATGCCTACGAGCAGTACTTC. This encodes CASSLSADAYEQYF. The chain is built from TRBV11-3 and TRBJ2-7; D unclear. The CDR3 is 14 residues long. V was pared by 2 bases and J by 2 bases, with 10 bases between. Germline V gene sequence: CDR1 SGHNT, CDR2 YENEEA.